These 21 T cell receptor beta chains were all obtained from the same sample, sequenced in a study of T cells after yellow fever vaccination. TCRdb re-derived calls from the 5' RACE reads in MiXCR, one entry per CDR3 protein. The top ten hold roughly an eighth of the sample, which has some 500,000 distinct CDR3 sequences, approximately 13% seen once. This material consisted of PBMCs, taken on the day of the yellow fever booster vaccination. Source of these receptors: a man in his thirties or forties who received the YFV17D yellow fever vaccine.

About this clonotype itself: Since a much larger clone is just one base distant, this may be a read error. The V gene is TRBV12-3 or TRBV12-4, the J gene TRBJ2-6, with D perhaps matching TRBD1 (5 bases). V was pared by 1 base and J by 1 base, with 17 bases between. The CDR3 totals 19 residues. CDR3 bases: TGTGCCAGCAGTTTAGGGAAGACATCACAGGCATCTGGGGCCAACGTCCTGACTTTC. Its protein product is CASSLGKTSQASGANVLTF.

There are many counts of this clonotype. This chain connects TRBV6-5 to TRBJ1-1; D gene unclear. This CDR3 is 11 amino acids long. Trimming stripped 4 bases from V and 10 bases from J, with 10 bases between. Germline assignment: CDR1 MNHEY and CDR2 SVGAGI. The CDR3 nucleotides are TGTGCCAGCAGTTCCCTAGGTATAGCTTTCTTT. Protein sequence: CASSSLGIAFF.

J is TRBJ1-1 and V is TRBV12-3 or TRBV12-4; D not certain. The V gene lost 7 bases and the J gene lost 1 base, with 10 bases spanning the gap. The CDR3 totals 13 residues. The CDR3 region has the DNA TGTGCCAGCACCTTCGAGAGGAACACTGAAGCTTTCTTT. This gives the protein CASTFERNTEAFF.

This clonotype was counted between two and nine times. The V call is TRBV20-1, the J call TRBJ1-5; D is undetermined. CDR1 is DFQATT and CDR2 is SNEGSKA in the germline V gene (reference sequence). The CDR3 consists of 13 residues. Between the trimmed V and J ends, which lost 1 base and 6 bases, there was a span of 10 bases. CDR3 nucleotides: TGCAGTGCTAGAGCTGACATGGCTCAGCCCCAGCATTTT. Its protein is CSARADMAQPQHF.

This clonotype was counted only a few times. The chain joins TRBV12-3 or TRBV12-4 to TRBJ1-2; D is possibly TRBD1 (5 bases). Trimming took off 6 bases at V and 10 bases at J, with 15 bases between the two ends. The CDR3 consists of 12 residues. This chain's CDR3 is CASSKGPGFYTF. In DNA form, the CDR3 reads TGTGCCAGCAGCAAGGGGCCGGGTTTCTACACCTTC.

Here the CDR3 reads CASSPFRDSNQPQHF. The CDR3 coding sequence is TGTGCCAGCAGCCCCTTCCGGGACAGCAATCAGCCCCAGCATTTT. The chain has TRBV3-1 and TRBJ1-5, with D tentatively TRBD1 (5 bases). V shed 4 bases and J shed 1 base, with 11 bases lying between them. The CDR3 length is 15 residues. Germline V gene sequence: CDR1 LGHDT, CDR2 YNNKEL (reference sequence).

Details on this clonotype: At one boundary the junction diverges from the germline segment, which might be a read error. The J gene is TRBJ2-3, the V gene TRBV2; 8 bases are shared with TRBD1. CDR3 length: 13 residues. Germline V gives CDR1 SNHLY, CDR2 FYNNEI. This CDR3 is CASSDGTGWGDRF. The CDR3 coding sequence is TGTGCCAGCAGTGACGGGACAGGTTGGGGGGACCGTTTT.

This clonotype has at least ten counts. The genes are TRBV4-3 and TRBJ2-3; TRBD2 matches 8 bases. The germline V gene encodes CDR1 LGHNA and CDR2 YSLEER. This CDR3 region has 15 residues. Germline trimming cut 4 bases from V and 4 bases from J; bases unmatched to any gene: 7. The CDR3 nucleotides read TGCGCCAGCAGCCGGGGTAGCGGGAACGCAGATACGCAGTATTTT. As protein: CASSRGSGNADTQYF.

The V and J genes are TRBV18 and TRBJ1-5; tentative D call: TRBD1 (6 bases). V was cut by 6 bases and J by 6 bases, with 18 bases left in between. The CDR3 extends over 15 amino acids. The V gene's germline CDR1 is KGHSH and CDR2 LQKENI. The CDR3 loop reads CASSSDRPHFQPQHF. Here the CDR3 DNA reads TGTGCCAGCTCCTCGGACAGACCACATTTTCAGCCCCAGCATTTT.

This clonotype was found a few times. The rearrangement links TRBV27 to TRBJ1-1, with D unresolved. The CDR3 contains 13 residues. Per the germline V gene, CDR1 is MNHEY and CDR2 is SMNVEV (reference sequence). The V and J ends lost 7 bases and 3 bases respectively, with 12 bases between them. The CDR3 here is CASKKPWDTEAFF. CDR3 DNA sequence: TGTGCCAGCAAGAAACCCTGGGACACTGAAGCTTTCTTT.

The genes are TRBV7-7 and TRBJ2-1, with 10 bases that match TRBD2. The CDR3 consists of 17 residues. Germline loops: CDR1 SSHAT, CDR2 FNYEAQ (reference sequence). J was trimmed by 0 bases and V by 4 bases; bases with no gene match: 6. CDR3 residues: CASSSGTSESSYNEQFF. CDR3 DNA: TGTGCCAGCAGCTCCGGGACTAGCGAAAGCTCCTACAATGAGCAGTTCTTC.

The chain links TRBV12-3 or TRBV12-4 to TRBJ1-3, with 8 bases aligning to TRBD1. This CDR3 contains 15 residues. J lost 9 bases, V lost 5 bases, and 12 bases had no gene match. This CDR3 is CASSPRQGLHSTIYF. In DNA form, the CDR3 reads TGTGCCAGCAGTCCACGACAGGGGCTTCACAGCACCATATATTTT.

This clonotype was counted between two and nine times. The chain employs TRBV18 and TRBJ2-3; D is unclear. The CDR3 is 13 residues long. Trimming cost V 3 bases and J 3 bases, with 7 bases left between them. Germline loops: CDR1 KGHSH, CDR2 LQKENI. The CDR3 reads CASSPGDTDTQYF. DNA of the CDR3: TGTGCCAGCTCACCTGGGGATACAGATACGCAGTATTTT.

J is TRBJ2-7 and V is TRBV7-8; possible D gene TRBD1, 6 bases. There are 14 residues in the CDR3. V shed 5 bases and J shed 2 bases, with 13 bases lying between them. CDR1 is SGHVS, CDR2 FQNEAQ, per germline. This CDR3 reads CASSVGGQTYEQYF. The DNA of the CDR3 is TGTGCCAGCAGCGTCGGAGGACAGACCTACGAGCAGTACTTC.

The gene calls are TRBV2 and TRBJ1-4, with 7 positions matching TRBD1. The V segment lost 10 bases and the J segment 6 bases; nucleotides outside the gene matches: 8. Germline V gene data show CDR1 as SNHLY and CDR2 as FYNNEI. The CDR3 contains 13 residues. This CDR3 is CATQTGRYEKLFF. The CDR3 DNA sequence: TGTGCCACGCAGACAGGGCGTTATGAAAAACTGTTTTTT.

This clonotype has a handful of counts. The rearrangement links TRBV10-3 to TRBJ2-2; 8 bases are a match to TRBD2. The CDR3 has 15 amino acids. Germline lookup yields CDR1 ENHRY and CDR2 SYGVKD. V shed 6 bases, J shed 5 bases, and the junction held 8 bases outside the gene matches. CDR3 sequence reads: CAIRPSGSETGELFF. CDR3 nucleotide sequence: TGTGCCATCAGACCAAGCGGGAGTGAGACCGGGGAGCTGTTTTTT.

V and J are TRBV5-1 and TRBJ2-7, with D perhaps matching TRBD1 or TRBD2 (5 bases each). In germline, CDR1 is SGHRS, CDR2 YFSETQ. Trimming took off 2 bases at V and 2 bases at J, with 14 bases between the two ends. The CDR3 totals 15 residues. For the CDR3, the DNA is TGCGCCAGCAGCTTCCAGGATGGGGGTGCCTACGAGCAGTACTTC. It codes for CASSFQDGGAYEQYF.

This clonotype appeared a few times. V and J are TRBV7-9 and TRBJ2-7; D gene uncertain. The CDR3 length is 12 residues. Germline assignment: CDR1 SEHNR and CDR2 FQNEAQ (reference sequence). Trimming removed 4 bases at V and 2 bases at J, with 6 bases between. This CDR3 is CASSSDPYEQYF. In DNA, the CDR3 is TGTGCCAGCAGCTCGGACCCCTACGAGCAGTACTTC.

V and J are TRBV9 and TRBJ2-1; the match to TRBD2 covers 8 bases. The CDR3 has 16 residues. The germline gives CDR1 SGDLS, CDR2 YYNGEE. The V segment lost 1 base and the J segment 6 bases; nucleotides outside the gene matches: 9. The chain's CDR3 is CASSVSPGLEVNEQFF. CDR3 coding DNA: TGTGCCAGCAGCGTAAGTCCGGGACTAGAAGTCAATGAGCAGTTCTTC.

This clonotype was found many times. J is TRBJ2-1 and V is TRBV12-3 or TRBV12-4; D not certain. V lost 3 bases and J 9 bases, leaving 9 bases between the germline ends. The CDR3 runs 12 residues. The CDR3 sequence is CASSLGYGEQFF. DNA of the CDR3: TGTGCCAGCAGTTTGGGTTACGGTGAGCAGTTCTTC.

The sample holds a few counts of this clonotype. The gene calls are TRBV7-2 and TRBJ2-1; 12 bases are shared with TRBD2. CDR3 length: 15 amino acids. The trim removed 4 bases at V and 6 bases at J, leaving 4 bases unmatched. CDR1 is SGHTA, CDR2 FQGNSA, per germline. CDR3 protein: CASSSTSGRINEQFF. In DNA, the CDR3 is TGTGCCAGCAGCTCGACTAGCGGGAGAATCAATGAGCAGTTCTTC.